Listed here are 10 T cell receptor beta chains from one sample, sequenced in a study of CD8 T cells in Susac syndrome (dated by TCRdb to 2018 to 2020). Preparation of the library involved the immunoSEQ multiplex PCR assay. RNA was extracted using the RNeasy kit, and roughly 0.5 to 1 ug of the RNA was reverse transcribed with random hexamers. TCRdb itself trimmed the public reads at Q25 with fastp, ran MiXCR and retained productive beta chains. Each entry merges the rows of one CDR3 protein and shows their most common DNA and genes. Here the sample has over 65,000 distinct CDR3 sequences; under 95% occur a single time. The ten largest clones represent 0.5% to 0.65% of the sample. Input material: CD4+ T cells from PBMCs. The receptors derive from a human donor with Susac syndrome.

This clonotype was counted once. The V and J genes are TRBV9 and TRBJ2-1; 9 bases are a match to TRBD1. V shed 4 bases and J 8 bases; nucleotides not matched to a gene: 13. Looked up from germline, CDR1 is SGDLS and CDR2 is YYNGEE. This CDR3 is built from 16 residues. This CDR3 is CASSSRTGVLWDEQFF. The CDR3 DNA is TGTGCCAGCAGCTCCCGGACAGGGGTTTTGTGGGATGAGCAGTTCTTC.

V and J are TRBV18 and TRBJ1-2; 7 bases agree with TRBD1. The CDR3 has 13 amino acids. With 3 bases clipped from V and 8 bases from J, the junction kept 6 bases outside the gene matches. Germline CDR1 KGHSH, CDR2 LQKENI. CDR3 sequence: CASSPRDSQGYTF. The CDR3 DNA is TGTGCCAGCTCACCTCGGGACAGTCAAGGCTACACCTTC.

This sequence joins TRBV5-1 and TRBJ2-6, with D tentatively TRBD1 (5 bases). V lost 0 bases and J lost 4, with 8 bases in between. CDR1 SGHRS and CDR2 YFSETQ come from the germline V gene. The CDR3 is 15 residues long. This CDR3 reads CASSLEGSGANVLTF. CDR3 sequence (DNA): TGCGCCAGCAGCTTGGAGGGGTCCGGGGCCAACGTCCTGACTTTC.

In this sample, this clonotype turned up a few times. This sequence joins TRBV4-2 and TRBJ2-1, with D perhaps TRBD2 (6 bases). This CDR3 region has 16 residues. V dropped 3 bases and J dropped 6 bases, with 18 bases sitting between them. Germline CDR1 reads LGHNA; CDR2 reads YNFKEQ. CDR3 in amino acids: CASSHRWTNDFNEQFF. In DNA, the CDR3 is TGTGCCAGCAGCCATCGTTGGACTAACGACTTCAATGAGCAGTTCTTC.

This chain joins TRBV9 and TRBJ2-2, with TRBD2 matching over 9 bases. Germline V gene sequence: CDR1 SGDLS, CDR2 YYNGEE. This CDR3 has 17 residues. J lost 5 bases, V lost 0 bases, and 8 bases had no gene match. This CDR3 is CASSVGLGGRVTGELFF. The CDR3 nucleotides read TGTGCCAGCAGCGTAGGGCTTGGCGGGAGGGTTACCGGGGAGCTGTTTTTT. The full variable domain, in which reference TRBV9 and TRBJ2-2 provide the parts outside the CDR3, is DSGVTQTPKHLITATGQRVTLRCSPRSGDLSVYWYQQSLDQGLQFLIQYYNGEERAKGNILERFSAQQFPDLHSELNLSSLELGDSALYFCASSVGLGGRVTGELFFGEGSRLTVL.

The chain joins TRBV6-5 to TRBJ1-3; D is perhaps TRBD1 (6 bases). CDR1 is MNHEY and CDR2 is SVGAGI in the germline V gene. V lost 6 bases and J 0 bases, leaving 9 bases between the germline ends. CDR3 length equals 14 residues. The CDR3 protein is CASRRGFSGNTIYF. CDR3 nucleotides: TGTGCCAGCAGGAGGGGGTTCTCTGGAAACACCATATATTTT.

This chain uses TRBV9 with TRBJ2-5, with a possible D match to TRBD1 (6 bases). CDR1 is SGDLS and CDR2 is YYNGEE in the germline V gene. This CDR3 has 16 amino acids. V was cut by 0 bases and J by 1 base, with 13 bases left in between. DNA for the CDR3: TGTGCCAGCAGCGTAGATGCAGGGGTGCTCCAAGAGACCCAGTACTTC. This sequence encodes CASSVDAGVLQETQYF.

There are a few counts of this clonotype. The chain recombines TRBV27 with TRBJ2-4, with TRBD1 matching 8 bases. The germline gives CDR1 MNHEY, CDR2 SMNVEV (reference sequence). Trimming at V came to 4 bases and at J to 7 bases, leaving 6 bases not matched to a gene. The CDR3 loop spans 14 amino acids. In DNA form, the CDR3 reads TGTGCCAGCAGTTGGACAGGGCCGGGGAACATTCAGTACTTC. Translation: CASSWTGPGNIQYF.

The chain couples TRBV12-3 or TRBV12-4 to TRBJ2-2; 7 bases align to TRBD1. The CDR3 has 14 amino acids. The V segment lost 6 bases and the J segment 4 bases; nucleotides outside the gene matches: 5. Written as DNA, the CDR3 is TGTGCCAGCAGACAGACAGGGCTCACCGGGGAGCTGTTTTTT. Translated: CASRQTGLTGELFF.

J is TRBJ2-3 and V is TRBV2; TRBD1 might be the D (6 bases). V was shortened by 4 bases and J by 4 bases, with 15 bases between the two germline ends. There are 15 residues in the CDR3. CDR1 is SNHLY, CDR2 FYNNEI, per germline. This CDR3 reads CASSVSRGSADTQYF. Written as DNA, the CDR3 is TGTGCCAGCAGTGTATCCAGGGGTAGCGCAGATACGCAGTATTTT.